The following is a T cell receptor (beta chain) sequence with its context. What it binds is unknown. With 60 Vbeta and 13 Jbeta primers, the PCR was carried out. Produced via immunoSEQ multiplex PCR; TCRdb's table is partial and in-frame only. The table shows about 120,000 clones, with 80% to 85% occurring only once. Germline trimming cut 7 bases from V and 5 bases from J; bases unmatched to any gene: 10. CDR3 length: 14 residues. Germline loops: CDR1 LNHDA, CDR2 SQIVND (reference sequence). The data are from a study of cytomegalovirus exposure and HLA in healthy donors. Study outcomes and limitations: An analysis that was carried out later associated 16,000 or so TCR beta sequences with HLA alleles at 0.05 false discovery rate.

Participants comprised healthy donors of bone marrow. The source material was PBMCs. The TCR sequence derives from a woman in her thirties or forties in good health and CMV-seronegative. V usage is TRBV19 and J usage is TRBJ2-5, with 7 bases aligning to TRBD2. The CDR3 loop is CASTPRGRGETQYF. The CDR3 region has the DNA TGTGCCAGTACCCCCCGCGGGAGAGGTGAGACCCAGTACTTC. The full variable domain, in which reference TRBV19 and TRBJ2-5 provide the parts outside the CDR3, is DGGITQSPKYLFRKEGQNVTLSCEQNLNHDAMYWYRQDPGQGLRLIYYSQIVNDFQKGDIAEGYSVSREKKESFPLTVTSAQKNPTAFYLCASTPRGRGETQYFGPGTRLLVL.